The clone carrying this T cell receptor beta chain was recorded at least ten times. What it binds is not known. The sample comes from a study of molecular identifiers for immune sequencing clone quantification. Study-level findings and limits: Highly expanded clones may be undercounted when identical TCR molecules share barcodes. Spiked-in Jurkat TCR RNA corresponding to one cell was reported as detectable against more than 750,000 naive cells.

Methods described previously, with TCR primers listed, were used for bulk TCR libraries. TCRdb reprocessed the PCR reads via MiXCR and lists one record per CDR3 protein. The repertoire consists of 460,000 or so distinct CDR3 sequences, with about 25% occurring once and the leading ten covering approximately 0.8%. RNA fractions of 10%, 30% or 50% and about 19,000 to 1,000,000 sorted cells were the source of naive CD8 libraries. The V gene's germline CDR1 is LGHNA and CDR2 YSLEER. V was shortened by 0 bases and J by 9 bases, with 9 bases between the two germline ends. The CDR3 has 13 residues. Sequencing was carried out using naive CD8+ T cells from blood, with Jurkat cell RNA spiked in. Sample subset: FACS-sorted CD8+CD4-CCR7+CD45RA+ naive T cells. This chain joins TRBV4-3 and TRBJ2-1; D uncertain. This TCR was sampled from a human donor in good health. Some libraries in this study had Jurkat cell RNA spiked in. CDR3 sequence: CASSQDTGFEQFF. The CDR3 coding sequence is TGCGCCAGCAGCCAAGATACCGGGTTTGAGCAGTTCTTC.